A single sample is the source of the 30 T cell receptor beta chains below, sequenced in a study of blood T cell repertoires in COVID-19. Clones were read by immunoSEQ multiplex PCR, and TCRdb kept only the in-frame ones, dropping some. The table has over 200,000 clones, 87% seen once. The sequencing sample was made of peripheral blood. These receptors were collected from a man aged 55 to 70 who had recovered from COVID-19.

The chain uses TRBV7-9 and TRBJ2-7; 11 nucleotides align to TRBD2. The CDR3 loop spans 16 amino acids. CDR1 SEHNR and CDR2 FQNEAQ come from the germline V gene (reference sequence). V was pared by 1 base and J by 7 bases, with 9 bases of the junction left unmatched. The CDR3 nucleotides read TGTGCCAGCAGCTTAGGAGCTAGCGGGGGGCCGCGGGAGCAGTACTTC. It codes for CASSLGASGGPREQYF. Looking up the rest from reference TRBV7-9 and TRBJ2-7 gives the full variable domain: DTGVSQNPRHKITKRGQNVTFRCDPISEHNRLYWYRQTLGQGPEFLTYFQNEAQLEKSRLLSDRFSAERPKGSFSTLEIQRTEQGDSAMYLCASSLGASGGPREQYFGPGTRLTVT.

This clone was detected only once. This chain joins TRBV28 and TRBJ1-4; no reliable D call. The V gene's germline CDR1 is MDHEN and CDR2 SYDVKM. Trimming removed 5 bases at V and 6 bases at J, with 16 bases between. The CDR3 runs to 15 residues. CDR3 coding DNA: TGTGCCAGCAGTCCCCCGGTTGGCCGGGATGAAAAACTGTTTTTT. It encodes CASSPPVGRDEKLFF. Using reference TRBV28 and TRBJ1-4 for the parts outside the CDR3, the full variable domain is DVKVTQSSRYLVKRTGEKVFLECVQDMDHENMFWYRQDPGLGLRLIYFSYDVKMKEKGDIPEGYSVSREKKERFSLILESASTNQTSMYLCASSPPVGRDEKLFFGSGTQLSVL.

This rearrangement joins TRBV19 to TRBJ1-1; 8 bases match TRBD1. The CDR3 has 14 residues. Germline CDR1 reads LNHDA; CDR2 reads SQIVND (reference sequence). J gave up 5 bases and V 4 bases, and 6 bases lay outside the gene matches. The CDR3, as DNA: TGTGCCAGTAGTACAAGACAGGGGATGACTGAAGCTTTCTTT. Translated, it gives CASSTRQGMTEAFF.

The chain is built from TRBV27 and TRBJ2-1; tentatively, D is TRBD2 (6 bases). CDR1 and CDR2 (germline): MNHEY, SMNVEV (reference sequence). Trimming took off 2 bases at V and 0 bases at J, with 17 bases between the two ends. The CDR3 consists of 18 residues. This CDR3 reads CASSLAGPAASSYNEQFF. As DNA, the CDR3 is TGTGCCAGCAGTTTAGCGGGGCCAGCTGCCAGCTCCTACAATGAGCAGTTCTTC.

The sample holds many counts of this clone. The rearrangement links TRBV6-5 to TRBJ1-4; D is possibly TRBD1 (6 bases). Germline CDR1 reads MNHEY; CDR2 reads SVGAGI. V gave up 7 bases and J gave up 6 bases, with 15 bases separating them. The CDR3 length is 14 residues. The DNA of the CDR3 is TGTGCCAGCATCCGGGGGGGCCTAGATGAAAAACTGTTTTTT. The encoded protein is CASIRGGLDEKLFF.

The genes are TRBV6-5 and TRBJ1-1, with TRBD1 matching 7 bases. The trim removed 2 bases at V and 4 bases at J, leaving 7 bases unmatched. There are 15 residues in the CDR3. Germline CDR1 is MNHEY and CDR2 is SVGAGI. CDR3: CASSYLRTGGTEAFF. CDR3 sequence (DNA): TGTGCCAGCAGTTACCTAAGGACAGGAGGCACTGAAGCTTTCTTT.

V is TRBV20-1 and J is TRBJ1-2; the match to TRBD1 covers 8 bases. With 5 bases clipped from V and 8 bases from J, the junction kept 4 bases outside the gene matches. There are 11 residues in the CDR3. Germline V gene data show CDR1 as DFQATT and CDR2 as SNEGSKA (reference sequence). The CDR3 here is CSAPTGGGYTF. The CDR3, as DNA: TGCAGTGCTCCCACAGGGGGGGGCTACACCTTC.

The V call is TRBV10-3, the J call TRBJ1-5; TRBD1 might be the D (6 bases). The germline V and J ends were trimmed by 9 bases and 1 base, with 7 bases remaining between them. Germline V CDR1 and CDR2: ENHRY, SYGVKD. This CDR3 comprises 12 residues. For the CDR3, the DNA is TGTGCCATACAGGGAAGCAATCAGCCCCAGCATTTT. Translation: CAIQGSNQPQHF.

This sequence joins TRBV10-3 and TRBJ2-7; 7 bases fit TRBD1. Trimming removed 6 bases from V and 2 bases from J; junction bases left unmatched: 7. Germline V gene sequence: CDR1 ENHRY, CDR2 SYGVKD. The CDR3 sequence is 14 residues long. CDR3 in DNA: TGTGCCATCAGGGAGACAGGGACCGCCTACGAGCAGTACTTC. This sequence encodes CAIRETGTAYEQYF.

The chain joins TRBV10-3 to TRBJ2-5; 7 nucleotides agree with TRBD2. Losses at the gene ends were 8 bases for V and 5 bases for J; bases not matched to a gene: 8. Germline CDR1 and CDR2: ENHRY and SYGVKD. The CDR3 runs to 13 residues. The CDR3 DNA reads TGTGCCATCTTTGGGGGGGGAATGGAGACCCAGTACTTC. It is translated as CAIFGGGMETQYF.

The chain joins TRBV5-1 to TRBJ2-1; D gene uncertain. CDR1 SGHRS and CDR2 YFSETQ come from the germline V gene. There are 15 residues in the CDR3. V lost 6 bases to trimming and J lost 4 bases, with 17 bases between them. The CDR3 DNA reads TGCGCCAGCATCTTCGATTCGGGTTCTTACAATGAGCAGTTCTTC. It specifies CASIFDSGSYNEQFF.

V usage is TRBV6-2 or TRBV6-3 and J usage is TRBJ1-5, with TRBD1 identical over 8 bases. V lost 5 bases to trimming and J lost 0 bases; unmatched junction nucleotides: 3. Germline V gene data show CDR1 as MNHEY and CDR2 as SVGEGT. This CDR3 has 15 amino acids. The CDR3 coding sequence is TGTGCCAGCAGTAGGACAGGGAATAGCAATCAGCCCCAGCATTTT. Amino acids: CASSRTGNSNQPQHF.

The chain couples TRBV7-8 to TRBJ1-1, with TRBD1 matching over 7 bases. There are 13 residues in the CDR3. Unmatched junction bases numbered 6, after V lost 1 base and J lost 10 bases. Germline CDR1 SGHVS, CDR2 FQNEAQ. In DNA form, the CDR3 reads TGTGCCAGCAGCTTAGGGCAGGGGGTTGCAGCTTTCTTT. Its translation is CASSLGQGVAAFF.

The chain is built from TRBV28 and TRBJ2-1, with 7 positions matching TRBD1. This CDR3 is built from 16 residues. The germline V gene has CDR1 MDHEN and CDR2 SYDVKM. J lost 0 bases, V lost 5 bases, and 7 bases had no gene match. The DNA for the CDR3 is TGTGCCAGCAGTGGGACAGACTCGTCCTCCTACAATGAGCAGTTCTTC. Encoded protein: CASSGTDSSSYNEQFF.

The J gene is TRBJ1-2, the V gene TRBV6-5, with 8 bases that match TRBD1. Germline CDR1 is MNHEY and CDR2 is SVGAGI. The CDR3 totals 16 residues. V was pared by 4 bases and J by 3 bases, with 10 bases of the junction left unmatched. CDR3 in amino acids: CASSSGTGSSYYGYTF. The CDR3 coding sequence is TGTGCCAGCAGTTCCGGGACAGGATCGTCCTACTATGGCTACACCTTC.

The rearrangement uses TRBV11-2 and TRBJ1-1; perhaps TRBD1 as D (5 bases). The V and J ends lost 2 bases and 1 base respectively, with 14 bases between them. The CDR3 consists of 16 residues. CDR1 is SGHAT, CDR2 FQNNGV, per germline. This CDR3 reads CASSLISGGTNTEAFF. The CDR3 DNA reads TGTGCCAGCAGCTTAATATCGGGGGGGACGAACACTGAAGCTTTCTTT. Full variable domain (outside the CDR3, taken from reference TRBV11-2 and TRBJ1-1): EAGVAQSPRYKIIEKRQSVAFWCNPISGHATLYWYQQILGQGPKLLIQFQNNGVVDDSQLPKDRFSAERLKGVDSTLKIQPAKLEDSAVYLCASSLISGGTNTEAFFGQGTRLTVV.

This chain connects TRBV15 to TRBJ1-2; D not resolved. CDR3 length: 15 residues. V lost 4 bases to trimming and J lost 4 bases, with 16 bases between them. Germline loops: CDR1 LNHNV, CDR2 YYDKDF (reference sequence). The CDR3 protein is CATSMGGSSGYGYTF. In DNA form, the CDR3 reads TGTGCCACCAGCATGGGAGGGAGTTCCGGCTATGGCTACACCTTC. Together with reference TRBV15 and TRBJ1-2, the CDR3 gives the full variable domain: DAMVIQNPRYQVTQFGKPVTLSCSQTLNHNVMYWYQQKSSQAPKLLFHYYDKDFNNEADTPDNFQSRRPNTSFCFLDIRSPGLGDTAMYLCATSMGGSSGYGYTFGSGTRLTVV.

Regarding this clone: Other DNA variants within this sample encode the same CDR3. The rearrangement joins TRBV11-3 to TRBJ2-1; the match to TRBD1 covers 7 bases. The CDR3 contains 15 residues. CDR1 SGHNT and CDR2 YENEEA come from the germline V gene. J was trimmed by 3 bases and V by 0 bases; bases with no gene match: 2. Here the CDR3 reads CASSLDGTDYNEQFF. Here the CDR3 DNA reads TGTGCCAGCAGCTTAGATGGGACAGACTACAATGAGCAGTTCTTC.

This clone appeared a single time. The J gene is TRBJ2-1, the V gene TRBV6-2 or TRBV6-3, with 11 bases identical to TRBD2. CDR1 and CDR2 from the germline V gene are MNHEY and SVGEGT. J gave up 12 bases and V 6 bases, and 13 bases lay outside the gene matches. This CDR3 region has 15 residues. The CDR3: CASSPLSSGGAGQFF. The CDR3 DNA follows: TGTGCCAGCAGCCCCTTAAGTAGCGGGGGGGCCGGGCAGTTCTTC.

CDR3 DNA: TGTGCCAGCAGCTTCTCAACTAGCGGGCCTGATGAGCAGTACTTC. Encoded protein: CASSFSTSGPDEQYF. The chain joins TRBV7-2 to TRBJ2-7, with TRBD2 identical over 9 bases. Germline V gene sequence: CDR1 SGHTA, CDR2 FQGNSA. V lost 3 bases and J lost 7; bases outside the gene matches: 10. CDR3 length: 15 amino acids.

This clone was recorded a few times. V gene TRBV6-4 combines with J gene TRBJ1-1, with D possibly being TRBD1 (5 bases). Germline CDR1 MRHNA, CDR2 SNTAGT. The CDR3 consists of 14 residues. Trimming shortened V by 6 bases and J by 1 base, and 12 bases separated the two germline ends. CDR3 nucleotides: TGTGCCAGCAGCCCGCAGGGTAAGAACACTGAAGCTTTCTTT. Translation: CASSPQGKNTEAFF.

CDR3: CATSERDRAYEQFF. For the CDR3, the DNA is TGTGCCACCAGTGAGAGGGACAGGGCGTATGAGCAGTTCTTC. The chain is built from TRBV24-1 and TRBJ2-1; 9 bases match TRBD1. The junction had 5 bases not matched to a gene; V was cut back by 4 bases and J by 8 bases. Germline CDR1 is KGHDR and CDR2 is SFDVKD. The CDR3 covers 14 residues.

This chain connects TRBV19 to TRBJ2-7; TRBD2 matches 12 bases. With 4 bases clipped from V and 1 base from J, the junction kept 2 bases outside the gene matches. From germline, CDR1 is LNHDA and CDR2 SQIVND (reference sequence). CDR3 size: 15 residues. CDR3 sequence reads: CASSTSGGVSYEQYF. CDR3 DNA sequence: TGTGCCAGTAGTACTAGCGGGGGGGTATCCTACGAGCAGTACTTC.

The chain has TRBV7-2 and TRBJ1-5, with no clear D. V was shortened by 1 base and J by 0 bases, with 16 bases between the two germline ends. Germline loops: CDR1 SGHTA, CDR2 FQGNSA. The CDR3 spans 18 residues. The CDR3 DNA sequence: TGTGCCAGCAGCTTAGTCGGCGGAGGGATGTTTAGCAATCAGCCCCAGCATTTT. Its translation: CASSLVGGGMFSNQPQHF.

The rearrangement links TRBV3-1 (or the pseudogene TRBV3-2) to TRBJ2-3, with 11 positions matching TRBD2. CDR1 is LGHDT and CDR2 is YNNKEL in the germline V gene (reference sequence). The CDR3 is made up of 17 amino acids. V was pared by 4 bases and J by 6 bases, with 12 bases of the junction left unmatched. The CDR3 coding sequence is TGTGCCAGCAGCCTCCTTCAAGGGACTAGCGGTCCCGATACGCAGTATTTT. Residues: CASSLLQGTSGPDTQYF.

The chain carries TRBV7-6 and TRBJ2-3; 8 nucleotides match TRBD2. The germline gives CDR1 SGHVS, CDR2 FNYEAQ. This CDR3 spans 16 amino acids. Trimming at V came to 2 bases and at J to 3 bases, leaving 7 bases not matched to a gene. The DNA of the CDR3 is TGTGCCAGCAGCTTAACGGTGGCGGGAGGTACAGATACGCAGTATTTT. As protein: CASSLTVAGGTDTQYF.

CDR3 sequence: CASSQVQREGPTDTQYF. DNA of the CDR3: TGTGCCAGCAGCCAAGTTCAGCGGGAGGGCCCAACAGATACGCAGTATTTT. The J gene is TRBJ2-3, the V gene TRBV14; 10 bases agree with TRBD2. CDR1 is SGHDN and CDR2 is FVKESK in the germline V gene. With 1 base clipped from V and 3 bases from J, the junction kept 7 bases outside the gene matches. The CDR3 runs to 17 residues.

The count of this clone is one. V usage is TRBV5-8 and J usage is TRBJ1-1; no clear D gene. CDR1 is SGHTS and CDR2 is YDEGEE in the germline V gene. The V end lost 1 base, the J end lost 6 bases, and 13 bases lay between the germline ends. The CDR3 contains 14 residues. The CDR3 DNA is TGTGCCAGCAGCTTGAAAGGAACAGCCCCTGAAGCTTTCTTT. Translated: CASSLKGTAPEAFF.

Here the CDR3 DNA reads TGTGCCTGGAGTGGAACCTCAGGGGGGTACGAGCAGTACTTC. This codes for CAWSGTSGGYEQYF. V and J are TRBV30 and TRBJ2-7; D may be TRBD1 (7 bases). The germline V gene has CDR1 GTSNPN and CDR2 SVGIG (reference sequence). The CDR3 runs to 14 residues. The ends were cut back, 1 base at V and 4 bases at J, with 14 bases in the middle. Full variable domain (missing parts from reference TRBV30 and TRBJ2-7): SQTIHQWPATLVQPVGSPLSLECTVEGTSNPNLYWYRQAAGRGLQLLFYSVGIGQISSEVPQNLSASRPQDRQFILSSKKLLLSDSGFYLCAWSGTSGGYEQYFGPGTRLTVT.

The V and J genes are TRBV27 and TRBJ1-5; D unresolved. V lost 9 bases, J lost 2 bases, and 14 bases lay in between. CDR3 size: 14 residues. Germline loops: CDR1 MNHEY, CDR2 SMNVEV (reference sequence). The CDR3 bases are TGTGCCAGACCCCCCCCCACGGGCAATCAGCCCCAGCATTTT. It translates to CARPPPTGNQPQHF.